A single T cell receptor beta chain is shown here with its context. Its antigen is unidentified. CDR1 and CDR2 (germline): LNHDA, SQIVND (reference sequence). Trimming cost V 7 bases and J 0 bases, with 12 bases left between them. The length of the CDR3 is 14 residues. Using immunoSEQ multiplex PCR, the repertoire was profiled, and TCRdb retains in-frame clones only, with some absent. The sample includes tens of thousands of clones, over 75% seen only once; the top ten take 9% to 14%. This record comes from a study of T cell responses to AZD1222 COVID-19 vaccine. Study results and limitations: Nearly half of unique spike-specific TCRs reportedly avoided B.1.351 and B.1.1.7 mutated regions. After two AZD1222 doses, spike-specific TCR breadth and depth rose versus day 0.

This chain connects TRBV19 to TRBJ1-2, with D possibly being TRBD1 (6 bases). Sequencing used peripheral blood, obtained 28 days after the second AZD1222 dose. The sequence derives from an adult who received the AZD1222 COVID-19 vaccine. CDR3 bases: TGTGCCAGTATGACGGGGGCTACTAACTATGGCTACACCTTC. This codes for CASMTGATNYGYTF.